This T cell receptor (beta chain) was found in a study of CD8 T cell repertoires and HIV-1 epitope variants. Overall study context: Separate wells received one of Twenty-five Gag or Nef variant peptides. Epitopes were three Gag families plus Nef HW9 and YT9. Enriched T cells were co-cultured with equal numbers of autologous T cell-negative antigen-presenting cells. Separate from the cultures, 1M uncultured T cells served as baseline.

Clones were sequenced by immunoSEQ multiplex PCR, and TCRdb holds only the in-frame ones, with some missing. In the table there are more than 85,000 clones, approximately 70% of which are singletons. CDR1 is LGHNA and CDR2 is YNFKEQ in the germline V gene. V lost 4 bases and J lost 3; bases outside the gene matches: 8. The CDR3 is 16 amino acids. V gene TRBV4-2 combines with J gene TRBJ1-1; TRBD1 aligns across 10 bases. The specimen was uncultured baseline CD8+ T cells from peripheral blood mononuclear cells (PBMCs). The source is a male donor with HIV. The CDR3, as DNA: TGTGCCAGCAGCCCCGGGACAGGGGTCGTTTACACTGAAGCTTTCTTT. Its translation: CASSPGTGVVYTEAFF.